This T cell receptor (beta chain) emerged from a study of a mutant IDH1 vaccine in newly diagnosed glioma. Across the whole study: Treated patients had a mean age of approximately 41 years and a sex split that was roughly 60% male and 37.5% female. Antecedent treatment encompassed radiotherapy, temozolomide, or their combination; the majority received both. Visit timing is recorded as week 35 for V12 and week 47 for V13.

Remarks on this clone: The target antigen is unknown.

General observations from the study: Any relationship between pseudoprogression and changes in top peripheral T cell clonotypes seemed absent.

V lost 0 bases, J lost 1 base, and 7 bases lay in between. Germline CDR1 and CDR2: SEHNR and FQNEAQ (reference sequence). This CDR3 spans 15 amino acids. Assay: immunoSEQ multiplex PCR; the TCRdb copy retains only in-frame clones and omits some. The profile shows about 94,000 clones, nearly 90% of them singletons. Time point noted: week 47, end of study. Alongside topical imiquimod, each dose of vaccine comprised 300 ug of mutant IDH1 20-mer peptide. The specimen was PBMCs, collected from a glioma patient whose treatment included an IDH1 peptide vaccine. The receptor was derived from a woman between 50 and 59 years old with glioma. This chain connects TRBV7-9 to TRBJ2-1, with D uncertain. CDR3 coding DNA: TGTGCCAGCAGCTTAGCGCTTACTTCCTACAATGAGCAGTTCTTC. Its translation is CASSLALTSYNEQFF.